The 17 T cell receptor beta chains presented below share a single source sample, sequenced in a study of T cells in Graves' hyperthyroidism and ophthalmopathy. The source material, RNA transcripts, was used to amplify TCR beta CDR3 regions. HTBI primers were the set used in a first-round RT-PCR of the TCR CDR3. MiXCR was run by TCRdb on the multiplex PCR reads, yielding one entry per CDR3 protein. The sample holds fewer than 450,000 distinct CDR3 sequences, about 15% seen once. The sequencing sample was made of blood. The origin of the receptors is a woman between 25 and 40 years old with Graves' hyperthyroidism that later progressed to Graves' ophthalmopathy.

This clonotype has a count of ten or more. The V and J genes are TRBV29-1 and TRBJ2-1; D unresolved. Germline CDR1 SQVTM, CDR2 ANQGSEA. Trimming shortened V by 4 bases and J by 3 bases, and 4 bases separated the two germline ends. The CDR3 is 11 residues long. The CDR3 spells CSVGNYNEQFF. The CDR3 bases are TGCAGCGTTGGCAACTACAATGAGCAGTTCTTC.

This clonotype has ten or more counts. The chain has TRBV28 and TRBJ2-7; 8 positions match TRBD1. The ends lost 6 bases at V and 6 bases at J; junction bases unmatched: 10. Germline loops: CDR1 MDHEN, CDR2 SYDVKM. This CDR3 contains 14 residues. The CDR3 sequence: CASSPPTGVTEQYF. CDR3 DNA sequence: TGTGCCAGCAGCCCTCCGACAGGGGTCACCGAGCAGTACTTC. The full variable domain, with the rest looked up from reference TRBV28 and TRBJ2-7, is DVKVTQSSRYLVKRTGEKVFLECVQDMDHENMFWYRQDPGLGLRLIYFSYDVKMKEKGDIPEGYSVSREKKERFSLILESASTNQTSMYLCASSPPTGVTEQYFGPGTRLTVT.

In this sample, this clonotype turned up a few times. The chain combines TRBV27 with TRBJ1-5; D is undetermined. This CDR3 is 13 amino acids long. V lost 2 bases and J lost 4, with 6 bases in between. Per germline, CDR1 MNHEY and CDR2 SMNVEV (reference sequence). CDR3 DNA: TGTGCCAGCAGTTTAAGAAGGAATCAGCCCCAGCATTTT. Protein sequence: CASSLRRNQPQHF.

There are many counts of this clonotype. The chain combines TRBV28 with TRBJ1-2; possibly TRBD1 for D (5 bases). The CDR3 consists of 14 residues. Trimming removed 3 bases from V and 4 bases from J, with 12 bases in between. CDR1 is MDHEN, CDR2 SYDVKM, per germline. The CDR3 nucleotides are TGTGCCAGCAGTTTCCGGGGCACCAGCTATGGCTACACCTTC. Protein product: CASSFRGTSYGYTF.

Many counts were recorded for this clonotype. This chain uses TRBV27 with TRBJ2-6, with 12 bases that match TRBD1. Germline CDR1 reads MNHEY; CDR2 reads SMNVEV (reference sequence). CDR3 length: 16 amino acids. V shed 6 bases, J shed 2 bases, and the junction held 2 bases outside the gene matches. As DNA, the CDR3 is TGTGCCAGCAGGGGACAGGGGGCGGCTGGGGCCAACGTCCTGACTTTC. It is translated as CASRGQGAAGANVLTF. Based on the CDR3 plus reference TRBV27 and TRBJ2-6, the full variable domain is EAQVTQNPRYLITVTGKKLTVTCSQNMNHEYMSWYRQDPGLGLRQIYYSMNVEVTDKGDVPEGYKVSRKEKRNFPLILESPSPNQTSLYFCASRGQGAAGANVLTFGAGSRLTVL.

At least ten counts were recorded for this clonotype. The chain uses TRBV7-9 and TRBJ1-6; perhaps TRBD1 as D (5 bases). The CDR3 spans 18 residues. Germline loops: CDR1 SEHNR, CDR2 FQNEAQ (reference sequence). V lost 5 bases and J 4 bases, leaving 21 bases between the germline ends. The CDR3 is CASSPGTAGSLYNSPLHF. DNA of the CDR3: TGTGCCAGCAGCCCTGGGACTGCCGGCAGCCTTTATAATTCACCCCTCCACTTT. Variable domain in full (rest from reference TRBV7-9 and TRBJ1-6): DTGVSQNPRHKITKRGQNVTFRCDPISEHNRLYWYRQTLGQGPEFLTYFQNEAQLEKSRLLSDRFSAERPKGSFSTLEIQRTEQGDSAMYLCASSPGTAGSLYNSPLHFGNGTRLTVT.

This clonotype was recorded at least ten times. The chain couples TRBV20-1 to TRBJ2-1; maybe TRBD2 (6 bases). Per the germline V gene, CDR1 is DFQATT and CDR2 is SNEGSKA (reference sequence). V lost 3 bases to trimming and J lost 4 bases, with 10 bases between them. This CDR3 contains 13 residues. For the CDR3, the DNA is TGCAGTGCTAGGTTGCGGGATTACAATGAGCAGTTCTTC. This codes for CSARLRDYNEQFF.

There are many counts of this clonotype. The rearrangement joins TRBV10-2 to TRBJ2-1; D perhaps matches TRBD2 (6 bases). The CDR3 extends over 15 amino acids. The ends were cut back, 5 bases at V and 1 base at J, with 12 bases in the middle. Germline CDR1 reads WSHSY; CDR2 reads SAAADI. The CDR3 sequence is CASSRLGGSYNEQFF. For the CDR3, the DNA is TGCGCCAGCAGTAGACTAGGAGGGTCCTACAATGAGCAGTTCTTC.

This clonotype was observed many times. The V and J genes are TRBV30 and TRBJ1-1, with 7 bases identical to TRBD1. The CDR3 loop spans 14 amino acids. Trimming cost V 1 base and J 7 bases; bases outside gene matches: 9. Germline V gene data show CDR1 as GTSNPN and CDR2 as SVGIG (reference sequence). The CDR3 loop reads CAWSGWDSQDEAFF. The CDR3 bases are TGTGCCTGGAGTGGTTGGGACAGCCAGGATGAAGCTTTCTTT.

At least ten counts were recorded for this clonotype. V is TRBV6-1 and J is TRBJ2-5; 7 bases agree with TRBD2. Germline values: CDR1 MNHNS, CDR2 SASEGT. J was trimmed by 5 bases and V by 4 bases; bases with no gene match: 4. The CDR3 length is 13 residues. CDR3 sequence reads: CASSVYGRETQYF. The CDR3 DNA sequence: TGTGCCAGCAGTGTCTACGGGAGGGAGACCCAGTACTTC.

This chain links TRBV5-1 with TRBJ2-7, with D tentatively TRBD1 (6 bases). Trimming cost V 7 bases and J 4 bases, with 15 bases left between them. CDR1 is SGHRS and CDR2 is YFSETQ in the germline V gene. This CDR3 has 13 residues. The CDR3 region has the DNA TGCGCCAGCCACCCGGGACACAATTACGAGCAGTACTTC. This translates into CASHPGHNYEQYF.

CDR3 region: CASNRLAKTQYF. The CDR3, as DNA: TGTGCCAGCAATAGACTAGCGAAGACCCAGTACTTC. V and J are TRBV2 and TRBJ2-5; TRBD2 agrees at 8 bases. Per the germline V gene, CDR1 is SNHLY and CDR2 is FYNNEI. The ends lost 7 bases at V and 6 bases at J; junction bases unmatched: 4. CDR3 length: 12 amino acids.

This clonotype has a count of ten or more. The gene calls are TRBV2 and TRBJ2-5; TRBD2 agrees at 7 bases. The CDR3 is 13 residues long. CDR1 and CDR2 from the germline V gene are SNHLY and FYNNEI. V lost 6 bases to trimming and J lost 5 bases; unmatched junction nucleotides: 6. The CDR3 DNA follows: TGTGCCAGCAGCCCGGGACTACGCGAGACCCAGTACTTC. Residues: CASSPGLRETQYF.

This clonotype was recorded many times. The rearrangement joins TRBV2 to TRBJ1-1; the D is unclear. V was shortened by 3 bases and J by 1 base, with 12 bases between the two germline ends. The germline V gene encodes CDR1 SNHLY and CDR2 FYNNEI. This CDR3 has 15 amino acids. The DNA for the CDR3 is TGTGCCAGCAGTGATCGGGGTTGGCAGAACACTGAAGCTTTCTTT. It specifies CASSDRGWQNTEAFF.

This clonotype has ten or more counts. V gene TRBV2 combines with J gene TRBJ1-5; TRBD1 agrees at 9 bases. Per germline, CDR1 SNHLY and CDR2 FYNNEI. J lost 2 bases, V lost 8 bases, and 7 bases had no gene match. The CDR3 covers 15 residues. The DNA for the CDR3 is TGTGCCAGCGGGATCCGGGACAGGGGCAATCAGCCCCAGCATTTT. It codes for CASGIRDRGNQPQHF.

This clonotype was picked up many times. This chain joins TRBV7-8 and TRBJ1-4, with D unresolved. V was pared by 0 bases and J by 6 bases, with 8 bases between. Per germline, CDR1 SGHVS and CDR2 FQNEAQ. The CDR3 runs to 14 residues. The CDR3 sequence is CASSLALSDEKLFF. The CDR3 nucleotides are TGTGCCAGCAGCTTAGCGCTCTCGGATGAAAAACTGTTTTTT. Using reference TRBV7-8 and TRBJ1-4 for the parts outside the CDR3, the full variable domain is GAGVSQSPRYKVAKRGQDVALRCDPISGHVSLFWYQQALGQGPEFLTYFQNEAQLDKSGLPSDRFFAERPEGSVSTLKIQRTQQEDSAVYLCASSLALSDEKLFFGSGTQLSVL.

Concerning this clonotype: Given a much more abundant clone one base away, this may be a read error. The chain links TRBV6-5 to TRBJ1-5; D perhaps matches TRBD1 (5 bases). V lost 6 bases and J lost 0, with 15 bases in between. CDR3 size: 16 residues. Germline-derived CDR1 and CDR2 are MNHEY and SVGAGI. This CDR3 is CASSYRPRYSNQPQHF. The CDR3 region has the DNA TGTGCCAGCAGCTACAGGCCAAGGTATAGCAATCAGCCCCAGCATTTT.